This entry lists 13 T cell receptor beta chains sequenced from one sample in a study of Ad26.COV2.S vaccination and SARS-CoV-2 variants. Treatment: around 19 received Ad26.COV2.S at low or high dose, single or two shots; 5 received placebo; per-sample allocation not given. Samples came from day 63 after the first vaccine or placebo injection. Data came from immunoSEQ multiplex PCR; TCRdb stores just in-frame clones and leaves some out. The sample lists some 250,000 clones; 85% to 90% were seen once. The specimen was peripheral blood, collected in a trial of Ad26.COV2.S vaccine versus placebo. The source is a person between 18 and 59 years old who received the Ad26.COV2.S COVID-19 vaccine or a placebo.

V usage is TRBV6-6 and J usage is TRBJ1-5; 11 bases map to TRBD1. CDR1 and CDR2 (germline): MNHNY, SVGAGI (reference sequence). V dropped 5 bases and J dropped 9; count of bases not matched to a gene: 3. CDR3 size: 13 residues. CDR3 amino acids: CASSGTGGLPQHF. CDR3 DNA sequence: TGTGCCAGCAGTGGGACAGGGGGGCTGCCCCAGCATTTT.

The rearrangement joins TRBV28 to TRBJ1-6, with a weak D call TRBD1 (6 bases). Trimming took off 3 bases at V and 8 bases at J, with 8 bases between the two ends. Germline CDR1 MDHEN, CDR2 SYDVKM. The CDR3 spans 13 residues. The CDR3 here is CASSFRGDSPLHF. Written as DNA, the CDR3 is TGTGCCAGCAGTTTCAGGGGCGATTCACCCCTCCACTTT.

This rearrangement joins TRBV7-8 to TRBJ2-1; 14 nucleotides agree with TRBD2. CDR1 and CDR2 from the germline V gene are SGHVS and FQNEAQ. The CDR3 extends over 20 amino acids. Trimming took 4 bases from V and 4 from J; bases not matched to a gene: 15. The CDR3 reads CASSSPGLAGERMRYNEQFF. Written as DNA, the CDR3 is TGTGCCAGCAGCTCGCCGGGACTAGCGGGAGAGCGGATGAGGTACAATGAGCAGTTCTTC.

V gene TRBV19 combines with J gene TRBJ2-5, with 9 positions matching TRBD1. The CDR3 is 13 amino acids. V dropped 6 bases and J dropped 5; count of bases not matched to a gene: 4. The germline CDR1 and CDR2 sequences are LNHDA and SQIVND (reference sequence). The CDR3 DNA reads TGTGCCAGTAGAACAGGGGGCACGGAGACCCAGTACTTC. The encoded protein is CASRTGGTETQYF.

The chain has TRBV24-1 and TRBJ2-2; 12 bases agree with TRBD2. CDR1 and CDR2 from the germline V gene are KGHDR and SFDVKD. The CDR3 runs to 19 residues. Trimming at V came to 1 base and at J to 4 bases, leaving 9 bases not matched to a gene. CDR3 in amino acids: CATSDLAGLAGSGTGELFF. The CDR3 DNA reads TGTGCCACCAGTGATTTAGCAGGACTAGCGGGATCGGGCACCGGGGAGCTGTTTTTT.

This chain uses TRBV28 with TRBJ2-1, with 9 bases matching TRBD1. J gave up 4 bases and V 6 bases, and 1 base lay outside the gene matches. CDR3 length: 13 amino acids. CDR1 is MDHEN and CDR2 is SYDVKM in the germline V gene. CDR3 DNA: TGTGCCAGCAGACAGGGGGCGTACAATGAGCAGTTCTTC. It yields the protein CASRQGAYNEQFF. The entire variable domain, with the rest obtained from reference TRBV28 and TRBJ2-1, is as follows: DVKVTQSSRYLVKRTGEKVFLECVQDMDHENMFWYRQDPGLGLRLIYFSYDVKMKEKGDIPEGYSVSREKKERFSLILESASTNQTSMYLCASRQGAYNEQFFGPGTRLTVL.

V usage is TRBV30 and J usage is TRBJ2-7; TRBD2 might be the D (6 bases). CDR1 is GTSNPN, CDR2 SVGIG, per germline (reference sequence). Trimming took 0 bases from V and 3 from J, leaving 9 bases between them. The CDR3 runs 13 residues. CDR3 amino acids: CAWSVGGFYEQYF. DNA of the CDR3: TGTGCCTGGAGTGTGGGGGGATTCTACGAGCAGTACTTC.

This rearrangement joins TRBV6-4 to TRBJ1-2, with D hard to call. Germline loops: CDR1 MRHNA, CDR2 SNTAGT. The CDR3 has 13 amino acids. V was shortened by 4 bases and J by 7 bases, with 13 bases between the two germline ends. CDR3 loop: CASSATAWGGYTF. CDR3 coding DNA: TGTGCCAGCAGTGCCACAGCCTGGGGTGGCTACACCTTC.

This chain links TRBV14 with TRBJ1-2; D might be TRBD1 (6 bases). Germline V gives CDR1 SGHDN, CDR2 FVKESK. Trimming pared 0 bases from V and 4 bases from J, leaving 9 bases between. This CDR3 is built from 14 residues. The CDR3: CASSQEQGTYGYTF. The DNA of the CDR3 is TGTGCCAGCAGCCAAGAACAGGGAACCTATGGCTACACCTTC.

This clone occurred once. V and J are TRBV7-8 and TRBJ1-5; 7 bases map to TRBD1. Trimming took 5 bases from V and 0 from J; bases not matched to a gene: 7. Germline V lookup: CDR1 SGHVS, CDR2 FQNEAQ. CDR3 size: 16 residues. In nucleotides, the CDR3 is TGTGCCAGCAGCGTCCTTCAGGGGGGTAGCAATCAGCCCCAGCATTTT. It yields the protein CASSVLQGGSNQPQHF.

The chain recombines TRBV5-4 with TRBJ2-1; 8 positions agree with TRBD2. The J segment lost 1 base and the V segment lost 3 bases, leaving 6 bases of the junction unmatched. Germline CDR1 is SGHNT and CDR2 is YYREEE (reference sequence). There are 16 residues in the CDR3. CDR3 coding DNA: TGTGCCAGCAGCTCCTCAGCGGGGGTATCCTACAATGAGCAGTTCTTC. It is translated as CASSSSAGVSYNEQFF.

V and J are TRBV4-1 and TRBJ2-7; 13 bases agree with TRBD2. This CDR3 contains 17 residues. With V trimmed by 3 bases and J by 7 bases, 12 bases remained unmatched. Germline values: CDR1 MGHRA, CDR2 YSYEKL. CDR3 sequence reads: CASSHTGTSGVPWEQYF. As DNA, the CDR3 is TGCGCCAGCAGCCATACTGGGACTAGCGGGGTTCCTTGGGAGCAGTACTTC.

This clone was detected a few times. This chain uses TRBV19 with TRBJ1-1; D remains unclear. The CDR3 covers 14 residues. Trimming removed 1 base from V and 3 bases from J, with 9 bases in between. Germline-derived CDR1 and CDR2 are LNHDA and SQIVND (reference sequence). The CDR3: CASSIGRDHTEAFF. The CDR3 DNA is TGTGCCAGTAGTATAGGAAGGGATCACACTGAAGCTTTCTTT.